These 16 T cell receptor beta chains share one sample of origin, sequenced in a study of blood T cell repertoires in COVID-19. Data came from immunoSEQ multiplex PCR; TCRdb stores just in-frame clones and leaves some out. This sample has 250,000 to 300,000 clones, with roughly nine tenths found just once. Sequences were obtained from peripheral blood. The receptors stem from a middle-aged man with acute or convalescent COVID-19.

This chain links TRBV19 with TRBJ1-5; D unresolved. In germline, CDR1 is LNHDA, CDR2 SQIVND (reference sequence). The CDR3 contains 14 residues. The V and J ends lost 9 bases and 0 bases respectively, with 12 bases between them. CDR3 loop: CASRGPNSNQPQHF. DNA for the CDR3: TGTGCCAGCCGCGGTCCTAATAGCAATCAGCCCCAGCATTTT.

The V call is TRBV7-9, the J call TRBJ2-7, with 9 bases matching TRBD1. CDR3 length: 14 amino acids. Germline V gives CDR1 SEHNR, CDR2 FQNEAQ (reference sequence). J lost 2 bases, V lost 4 bases, and 3 bases had no gene match. For the CDR3, the DNA is TGTGCCAGCAGCTCGAGACAGGGGGCCTACGAGCAGTACTTC. This codes for CASSSRQGAYEQYF.

The chain has TRBV11-3 and TRBJ1-6, with 9 bases matching TRBD1. Trimming removed 9 bases from V and 10 bases from J; junction bases left unmatched: 7. From germline, CDR1 is SGHNT and CDR2 YENEEA. This CDR3 region has 13 residues. Here the CDR3 DNA reads TGTGCCAGGGTAGGGGACAGGGACTCACCCCTCCACTTT. Its translation: CARVGDRDSPLHF.

The chain links TRBV11-2 to TRBJ2-5, with 9 bases matching TRBD2. With 5 bases clipped from V and 1 base from J, the junction kept 2 bases outside the gene matches. The CDR3 covers 14 residues. Germline V gene data show CDR1 as SGHAT and CDR2 as FQNNGV. CDR3 coding DNA: TGTGCCAGCAGCCCGACTAGCGGCCAAGAGACCCAGTACTTC. Translation gives CASSPTSGQETQYF.

The chain links TRBV7-9 to TRBJ1-1, with 12 bases matching TRBD1. V was clipped by 5 bases and J by 2 bases; unmatched bases: 3. This CDR3 has 15 residues. Looked up from germline, CDR1 is SEHNR and CDR2 is FQNEAQ (reference sequence). The CDR3 here is CASSPGTGGNTEAFF. CDR3 DNA: TGTGCCAGCAGCCCAGGGACAGGGGGCAACACTGAAGCTTTCTTT.

The CDR3: CASSYSGPGGEPQHF. DNA of the CDR3: TGTGCCAGCAGTTACTCGGGCCCGGGGGGAGAGCCCCAGCATTTT. This rearrangement joins TRBV6-5 to TRBJ1-5; TRBD1 is a possible D gene (5 bases). Germline V gene sequence: CDR1 MNHEY, CDR2 SVGAGI. V was trimmed by 0 bases and J by 8 bases, leaving 14 bases between them. There are 15 residues in the CDR3.

The chain has TRBV2 and TRBJ2-6; 8 nucleotides match TRBD1. CDR1 is SNHLY, CDR2 FYNNEI, per germline. CDR3 length equals 18 residues. V lost 4 bases and J lost 0; bases outside the gene matches: 8. In DNA form, the CDR3 reads TGTGCCAGCAGTGGTGGGCCAGGGGGCGACTCTGGGGCCAACGTCCTGACTTTC. As protein: CASSGGPGGDSGANVLTF.

This chain connects TRBV10-1 to TRBJ2-5; a possible D gene is TRBD1 (6 bases). The germline V gene encodes CDR1 WNHNN and CDR2 SYGVQD (reference sequence). CDR3 length: 14 amino acids. Deletions cut 2 bases from V and 1 base from J, with 8 bases between. The CDR3 region has the DNA TGCGCCAGCAGTGAGGGGGGCCGCCAAGAGACCCAGTACTTC. It is translated as CASSEGGRQETQYF.

V is TRBV6-5 and J is TRBJ1-5, with D perhaps TRBD1 (5 bases). This CDR3 is 14 amino acids long. Trimming shortened V by 3 bases and J by 2 bases, and 8 bases separated the two germline ends. Germline V gene sequence: CDR1 MNHEY, CDR2 SVGAGI. The CDR3 spells CASSYGGGNQPQHF. The CDR3 DNA reads TGTGCCAGCAGTTATGGGGGGGGCAATCAGCCCCAGCATTTT.

The gene calls are TRBV3-1 (or the pseudogene TRBV3-2) and TRBJ1-2; D gene uncertain. The CDR3 covers 15 residues. CDR1 and CDR2 (germline): LGHDT, YNNKEL (reference sequence). V lost 1 base to trimming and J lost 5 bases, with 14 bases between them. The CDR3 region has the DNA TGTGCCAGCAGCCAAGTCGGCGGCCTTCGGTATGGCTACACCTTC. It encodes CASSQVGGLRYGYTF.

The chain is built from TRBV19 and TRBJ1-2; D is ambiguous. This CDR3 is 12 amino acids long. V was shortened by 7 bases and J by 6 bases, with 12 bases between the two germline ends. Germline CDR1 reads LNHDA; CDR2 reads SQIVND (reference sequence). CDR3 in amino acids: CASTLGGNGYTF. CDR3 DNA sequence: TGTGCCAGTACCTTAGGAGGGAATGGCTACACCTTC.

The rearrangement joins TRBV14 to TRBJ1-6; D is ambiguous. Germline V gene lookup returns CDR1 SGHDN and CDR2 FVKESK. This CDR3 is 15 amino acids long. V lost 1 base to trimming and J lost 9 bases, with 13 bases between them. CDR3 residues: CASSQGGSYGSPLHF. In DNA, the CDR3 is TGTGCCAGCAGCCAAGGAGGGTCGTATGGTTCACCCCTCCACTTT. The full variable domain, completed using reference TRBV14 and TRBJ1-6, is EAGVTQFPSHSVIEKGQTVTLRCDPISGHDNLYWYRRVMGKEIKFLLHFVKESKQDESGMPNNRFLAERTGGTYSTLKVQPAELEDSGVYFCASSQGGSYGSPLHFGNGTRLTVT.

V and J are TRBV3-1 (or the pseudogene TRBV3-2) and TRBJ2-1; D is unresolved. CDR1 is LGHDT, CDR2 YNNKEL, per germline (reference sequence). V lost 2 bases and J lost 9, with 17 bases in between. CDR3 length: 15 residues. CDR3 loop: CASSQQIDPRSEQFF. The CDR3 DNA is TGTGCCAGCAGCCAACAAATAGACCCTAGGAGTGAGCAGTTCTTC.

The chain combines TRBV24-1 with TRBJ2-5, with TRBD1 matching 9 bases. V shed 9 bases and J 4 bases; nucleotides not matched to a gene: 11. Germline assignment: CDR1 KGHDR and CDR2 SFDVKD. The CDR3 is 15 residues long. CDR3 sequence: CATSGTGKGGETQYF. For the CDR3, the DNA is TGTGCCACCTCCGGGACAGGGAAGGGAGGAGAGACCCAGTACTTC.

V gene TRBV7-2 combines with J gene TRBJ1-1; no clear D gene. The CDR3 runs 13 residues. V lost 5 bases to trimming and J lost 1 base, with 8 bases between them. Germline V gives CDR1 SGHTA, CDR2 FQGNSA. This CDR3 reads CASSPRQNTEAFF. The CDR3 nucleotides are TGTGCCAGCAGCCCAAGACAGAACACTGAAGCTTTCTTT.

This chain uses TRBV10-3 with TRBJ2-7, with 11 positions matching TRBD1. The CDR3 extends over 14 amino acids. Per germline, CDR1 ENHRY and CDR2 SYGVKD. V was clipped by 4 bases and J by 2 bases; unmatched bases: 1. The CDR3 DNA reads as TGTGCCATCAGTGGGGGACAGGGGGCCTACGAGCAGTACTTC. Its protein is CAISGGQGAYEQYF.